Shown below are 19 T cell receptor beta chains from a single sample sequenced in a study of technical replicates of blood from a handful of donors. Assay used: immunoSEQ multiplex PCR; TCRdb lists only in-frame clones, some missing. Of 80,000 to 85,000 clones listed, 75% to 90% are singletons. The specimen was T cells isolated from PBMCs. The source is a human donor in good health.

The V gene is TRBV4-3, the J gene TRBJ2-3, with 7 bases identical to TRBD2. CDR3 size: 17 residues. With 0 bases clipped from V and 4 bases from J, the junction kept 10 bases outside the gene matches. CDR1 and CDR2 from the germline V gene are LGHNA and YSLEER. The CDR3 loop is CASSQDLGLGIPDTQYF. CDR3 sequence (DNA): TGCGCCAGCAGCCAAGATCTCGGACTAGGGATCCCAGATACGCAGTATTTT.

This clone was picked up one time. The rearrangement joins TRBV19 to TRBJ1-3; TRBD1 aligns across 7 bases. This CDR3 has 15 amino acids. In germline, CDR1 is LNHDA, CDR2 SQIVND (reference sequence). V gave up 4 bases and J gave up 2 bases; unmatched junction bases: 5. CDR3 nucleotides: TGTGCCAGTAGTAGGGACAGAAACCCTGGAAACACCATATATTTT. Protein: CASSRDRNPGNTIYF.

The V call is TRBV27, the J call TRBJ2-2; D possibly corresponds to TRBD1 (5 bases). Germline V lookup: CDR1 MNHEY, CDR2 SMNVEV (reference sequence). This CDR3 comprises 16 residues. V gave up 3 bases and J gave up 3 bases, with 14 bases separating them. CDR3 nucleotides: TGTGCCAGCAGTTTTTCTGGCAGGGTGGACACCGGGGAGCTGTTTTTT. Its translation is CASSFSGRVDTGELFF.

J is TRBJ2-7 and V is TRBV6-5; 7 bases are shared with TRBD1. V trimming: 6 bases; J trimming: 2 bases; junction bases outside the gene matches: 7. The CDR3 length is 14 residues. Germline CDR1 reads MNHEY; CDR2 reads SVGAGI. The CDR3 DNA follows: TGTGCCAGCAGACCCGGGGACAGAACCTACGAGCAGTACTTC. Protein product: CASRPGDRTYEQYF.

J is TRBJ2-7 and V is TRBV12-5; D is undetermined. This CDR3 has 17 amino acids. Trimming shortened V by 2 bases and J by 3 bases, and 20 bases separated the two germline ends. Germline CDR1 LGHNT, CDR2 FRNRAP. Here the CDR3 reads CASGLPSGSLFLYEQYF. Here the CDR3 DNA reads TGTGCTAGTGGTTTGCCATCCGGGTCACTATTCCTCTACGAGCAGTACTTC.

The J gene is TRBJ2-1, the V gene TRBV9, with TRBD2 matching 7 bases. With 3 bases clipped from V and 4 bases from J, the junction kept 7 bases outside the gene matches. The germline gives CDR1 SGDLS, CDR2 YYNGEE. CDR3 length equals 15 residues. This chain's CDR3 is CASSDRGLPYNEQFF. The CDR3, as DNA: TGTGCCAGCAGCGATCGGGGACTACCATACAATGAGCAGTTCTTC.

Here the CDR3 DNA reads TGTGCCAGCAGCTACGTGATTAGCAATCAGCCCCAGCATTTT. Encoded protein: CASSYVISNQPQHF. This chain joins TRBV28 and TRBJ1-5; D is unresolved. Deletions cut 6 bases from V and 0 bases from J, with 9 bases between. This CDR3 region has 14 residues. Germline V gene sequence: CDR1 MDHEN, CDR2 SYDVKM.

The chain recombines TRBV19 with TRBJ2-7; 7 nucleotides match TRBD2. Germline lookup yields CDR1 LNHDA and CDR2 SQIVND (reference sequence). CDR3 size: 13 residues. The V and J ends lost 4 bases and 3 bases, in that order; junction bases with no gene match: 3. The DNA of the CDR3 is TGTGCCAGTAGTACTAGCGGCAACTACGAGCAGTACTTC. Translating gives CASSTSGNYEQYF.

This chain uses TRBV25-1 with TRBJ2-7, with TRBD1 identical over 7 bases. Germline trimming cut 8 bases from V and 2 bases from J; bases unmatched to any gene: 3. The CDR3 extends over 12 amino acids. Germline loops: CDR1 MGHDK, CDR2 SYGVNS. CDR3: CASLGQAYEQYF. The CDR3 DNA reads TGTGCCAGCCTCGGACAGGCCTACGAGCAGTACTTC.

Remarks on this clone: Germline is not matched at one junction end, which may reflect a read error. The chain is built from TRBV19 and TRBJ2-7, with D hard to call. From germline, CDR1 is LNHDA and CDR2 SQIVND (reference sequence). The CDR3 is 13 amino acids. The chain's CDR3 is CASSMVGESPPHF. CDR3 coding DNA: TGTGCCAGTAGTATGGTCGGAGAGTCTCCCCCACACTTC.

The chain couples TRBV6-1 to TRBJ2-4; the D gene is possibly TRBD1 (6 bases). V lost 4 bases and J lost 8, with 9 bases in between. The CDR3 is made up of 12 amino acids. Germline values: CDR1 MNHNS, CDR2 SASEGT. CDR3 amino acids: CASSAKGDIQYF. CDR3 DNA sequence: TGTGCCAGCAGTGCGAAGGGGGACATTCAGTACTTC.

The sample holds one count of this clone. The chain uses TRBV7-9 and TRBJ2-1, with 10 bases that match TRBD2. CDR1 and CDR2 from the germline V gene are SEHNR and FQNEAQ (reference sequence). V lost 0 bases and J lost 6; bases outside the gene matches: 8. This CDR3 comprises 17 residues. This CDR3 reads CASSLAGGAGGINEQFF. Here the CDR3 DNA reads TGTGCCAGCAGCTTAGCCGGGGGAGCGGGAGGGATCAATGAGCAGTTCTTC.

The rearrangement joins TRBV11-2 to TRBJ1-2, with 7 bases lining up with TRBD1. Trimming at V came to 1 base and at J to 5 bases, leaving 4 bases not matched to a gene. This CDR3 has 14 residues. CDR1 is SGHAT, CDR2 FQNNGV, per germline. CDR3 loop: CASSLGGGVYGYTF. The CDR3 nucleotides are TGTGCCAGCAGCTTAGGAGGGGGCGTTTATGGCTACACCTTC.

The CDR3 loop reads CASERANTGELFF. For the CDR3, the DNA is TGTGCCAGTGAGAGGGCAAACACCGGGGAGCTGTTTTTT. The V call is TRBV9, the J call TRBJ2-2; D perhaps matches TRBD2 (5 bases). Germline CDR1 and CDR2: SGDLS and YYNGEE. The CDR3 consists of 13 residues. Trimming removed 8 bases from V and 2 bases from J, with 10 bases in between.

V and J are TRBV7-8 and TRBJ2-1, with D possibly matching TRBD2 (6 bases). The V gene lost 1 base and the J gene lost 2 bases, with 9 bases spanning the gap. CDR1 SGHVS and CDR2 FQNEAQ come from the germline V gene. The CDR3 runs to 15 residues. The CDR3 loop is CASSLGGRTYNEQFF. In DNA, the CDR3 is TGTGCCAGCAGCTTAGGAGGGAGGACCTACAATGAGCAGTTCTTC.

The V call is TRBV11-3, the J call TRBJ2-7; no clear D gene. CDR1 is SGHNT, CDR2 YENEEA, per germline. Trimming removed 5 bases at V and 6 bases at J, with 14 bases between. CDR3 length: 13 amino acids. The CDR3 loop reads CASSRLQPGEQYF. In DNA, the CDR3 is TGTGCCAGCAGCCGTCTACAGCCCGGCGAGCAGTACTTC. Drawing the rest from reference TRBV11-3 and TRBJ2-7, the complete variable domain is EAGVVQSPRYKIIEKKQPVAFWCNPISGHNTLYWYLQNLGQGPELLIRYENEEAVDDSQLPKDRFSAERLKGVDSTLKIQPAELGDSAVYLCASSRLQPGEQYFGPGTRLTVT.

The chain carries TRBV29-1 and TRBJ2-6; maybe TRBD2 (5 bases). The CDR3 has 14 residues. The V end was cut by 5 bases, the J end by 2 bases, with 10 bases between. Germline loops: CDR1 SQVTM, CDR2 ANQGSEA. The CDR3 nucleotides are TGCAGCGTTTTAACAGCGGCTGGGGCCAACGTCCTGACTTTC. This translates into CSVLTAAGANVLTF.

The V call is TRBV7-8, the J call TRBJ2-1, with TRBD2 matching 12 bases. Losses at the gene ends were 3 bases for V and 8 bases for J; bases not matched to a gene: 5. Germline CDR1 reads SGHVS; CDR2 reads FQNEAQ. The CDR3 length is 15 residues. The CDR3 protein is CASSLLAGGPHEQFF. The CDR3 coding sequence is TGTGCCAGCAGCTTGCTAGCGGGAGGGCCCCATGAGCAGTTCTTC.

CDR3 nucleotides: TGTGCCAGCAGTTACTCGGAGGGGAGGAACACCATATATTTT. Translation gives CASSYSEGRNTIYF. V usage is TRBV6-5 and J usage is TRBJ1-3; maybe TRBD1 (5 bases). The germline V and J ends were trimmed by 0 bases and 7 bases, with 10 bases remaining between them. The length of the CDR3 is 14 residues. Germline CDR1 reads MNHEY; CDR2 reads SVGAGI.